This T cell receptor beta chain derives from a study of molecular identifiers for immune sequencing clone quantification. Study observations and caveats: In naive cells, clones above 20 RNA copies held under 1% of molecules, whereas in effector cells they held over 97%.

MiXCR, applied by TCRdb to the PCR reads, yields one record per CDR3 protein. The sample has about 630,000 distinct CDR3 sequences, about 25% seen once. As to this clonotype: Its antigen is not identified.

This CDR3 has 13 amino acids. Germline V gene data show CDR1 as MGHDK and CDR2 as SYGVNS. Between the trimmed V and J ends, which lost 3 bases and 5 bases, there was a span of 10 bases. The chain couples TRBV25-1 to TRBJ2-5; the D is unclear. The TCR comes from a human donor in good health. Some libraries in this study had Jurkat cell RNA spiked in. Sequencing was performed on naive CD8+ T cells from blood, with Jurkat cell RNA spiked in. Noted subset: FACS-sorted CD8+CD4-CCR7+CD45RA+ naive T cells. The CDR3 nucleotides read TGTGCCAGCAGTGAGTGGCAGGTGGAGACCCAGTACTTC. It specifies CASSEWQVETQYF. Filled out from reference TRBV25-1 and TRBJ2-5, the complete variable domain reads EADIYQTPRYLVIGTGKKITLECSQTMGHDKMYWYQQDPGMELHLIHYSYGVNSTEKGDLSSESTVSRIRTEHFPLTLESARPSHTSQYLCASSEWQVETQYFGPGTRLLVL.